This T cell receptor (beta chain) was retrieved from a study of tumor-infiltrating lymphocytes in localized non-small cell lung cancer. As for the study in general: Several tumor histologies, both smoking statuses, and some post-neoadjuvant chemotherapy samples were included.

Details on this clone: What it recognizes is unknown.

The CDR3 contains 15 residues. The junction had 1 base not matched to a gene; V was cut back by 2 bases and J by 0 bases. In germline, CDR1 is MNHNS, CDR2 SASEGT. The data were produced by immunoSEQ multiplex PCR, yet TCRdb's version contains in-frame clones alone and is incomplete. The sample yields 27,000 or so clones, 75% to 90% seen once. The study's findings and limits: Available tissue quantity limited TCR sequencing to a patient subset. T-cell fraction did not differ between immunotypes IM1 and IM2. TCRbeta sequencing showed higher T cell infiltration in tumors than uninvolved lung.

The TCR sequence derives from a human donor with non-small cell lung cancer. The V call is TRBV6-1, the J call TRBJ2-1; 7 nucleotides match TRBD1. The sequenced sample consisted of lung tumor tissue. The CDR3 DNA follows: TGTGCCAGCAGTGAACAGGGGGACTCCTACAATGAGCAGTTCTTC. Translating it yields CASSEQGDSYNEQFF.